Ten or more counts support the clone carrying this T cell receptor (beta chain). This entry is derived from a study of blood T cell repertoires in COVID-19. About the study: Samples of COVID-19 (acute and convalescent) were obtained from the United States, Italy and Spain. PBMCs, B-cell-depleted T cells, or T cells provided the cDNA or gDNA that made up the material.

Per the study methods: Estimation of nucleated cell counts was performed using reference gene primer amplification. Sequencing was performed with immunoSEQ multiplex PCR; in TCRdb, only in-frame clones are kept and a portion is missing. V, J and clone size were drawn from that table, and D and trimming were deduced from the DNA. The top ten hold 9.2% of the sample, which has about 210,000 clones, about 81% seen once. The CDR3 has 16 amino acids. The germline V and J ends were trimmed by 2 bases and 7 bases, with 17 bases remaining between them. The germline V gene encodes CDR1 MNHNS and CDR2 SASEGT. This chain joins TRBV6-1 and TRBJ1-4, with TRBD1 as a possible D gene (5 bases). The origin of this receptor is a man aged 35 to 55 who had recovered from COVID-19. Sequencing input: PBMCs or T cells enriched from blood (not recorded which). The CDR3 is CASSESVEVGGEKLFF. The CDR3 bases are TGTGCCAGCAGTGAAAGTGTGGAGGTGGGGGGTGAAAAACTGTTTTTT.